The 27 T cell receptor beta chains below were found in one sample sequenced in a study of blood T cell repertoires in COVID-19. Assay: immunoSEQ multiplex PCR; the TCRdb copy retains only in-frame clones and omits some. The data show 200,000 to 300,000 clones, roughly 90% seen once. What was sequenced was peripheral blood. These receptors were obtained from a man aged 25-40 years with active or convalescent COVID-19.

V gene TRBV7-2 combines with J gene TRBJ2-3, with 7 bases fitting TRBD2. V was pared by 3 bases and J by 0 bases, with 9 bases of the junction left unmatched. This CDR3 has 17 amino acids. CDR1 is SGHTA, CDR2 FQGNSA, per germline. CDR3: CASSLGRRGISTDTQYF. The CDR3 bases are TGTGCCAGCAGCTTGGGTCGGCGGGGGATCAGCACAGATACGCAGTATTTT.

CDR3 nucleotide sequence: TGTGCCAGCAGTGAATCGGGACTAGGTGAAGCCTACAATGAGCAGTTCTTC. Protein product: CASSESGLGEAYNEQFF. V is TRBV6-1 and J is TRBJ2-1, with TRBD2 matching over 8 bases. The trim removed 2 bases at V and 2 bases at J, leaving 8 bases unmatched. The germline CDR1 and CDR2 sequences are MNHNS and SASEGT. The CDR3 extends over 17 amino acids.

The V gene is TRBV29-1, the J gene TRBJ1-2, with 10 nucleotides matching TRBD1. CDR1 SQVTM and CDR2 ANQGSEA come from the germline V gene. The CDR3 spans 13 residues. The J segment lost 1 base and the V segment lost 4 bases, leaving 0 bases of the junction unmatched. The CDR3 coding sequence is TGCAGCGTTGGGGACAGGGGTAACTATGGCTACACCTTC. Translated: CSVGDRGNYGYTF.

This clone was seen just once. The rearrangement links TRBV18 to TRBJ1-5, with D possibly being TRBD1 (5 bases). This CDR3 has 15 amino acids. V dropped 5 bases and J dropped 1 base, with 12 bases sitting between them. Germline-derived CDR1 and CDR2 are KGHSH and LQKENI. The CDR3 DNA is TGTGCCAGCTCAATATCAGGGTACAGCAATCAGCCCCAGCATTTT. Residues: CASSISGYSNQPQHF.

The rearrangement links TRBV2 to TRBJ1-5; unclear D gene. The ends were cut back, 2 bases at V and 0 bases at J, with 8 bases in the middle. There are 15 residues in the CDR3. CDR1 is SNHLY, CDR2 FYNNEI, per germline. The CDR3 nucleotides are TGTGCCAGCAGTGAACAGCGGAATAGCAATCAGCCCCAGCATTTT. Protein product: CASSEQRNSNQPQHF.

The gene calls are TRBV3-1 (or the pseudogene TRBV3-2) and TRBJ2-1, with 11 positions matching TRBD2. Trimming at V came to 7 bases and at J to 5 bases, leaving 10 bases not matched to a gene. CDR1 and CDR2 from the germline V gene are LGHDT and YNNKEL (reference sequence). The CDR3 consists of 16 residues. CDR3 sequence: CASTAGRLAGNNEQFF. The CDR3, as DNA: TGTGCCAGCACCGCAGGGCGACTAGCGGGGAACAATGAGCAGTTCTTC.

V is TRBV9 and J is TRBJ1-1, with D hard to call. Germline V gene sequence: CDR1 SGDLS, CDR2 YYNGEE. V dropped 0 bases and J dropped 0 bases, with 6 bases sitting between them. The CDR3 covers 14 residues. The CDR3 bases are TGTGCCAGCAGCGTAGTTCCCGTGAACACTGAAGCTTTCTTT. As protein: CASSVVPVNTEAFF.

The CDR3 loop reads CASSPGLGETQYF. CDR3 DNA: TGCGCCAGCAGCCCGGGACTTGGCGAGACCCAGTACTTC. The chain couples TRBV10-1 to TRBJ2-5; perhaps TRBD2 as D (6 bases). The germline gives CDR1 WNHNN, CDR2 SYGVQD (reference sequence). V lost 6 bases and J 5 bases, leaving 13 bases between the germline ends. CDR3 length equals 13 residues.

The chain combines TRBV19 with TRBJ2-3, with 12 nucleotides matching TRBD2. Trimming at V came to 9 bases and at J to 1 base, leaving 11 bases not matched to a gene. The CDR3 runs to 17 residues. CDR1 is LNHDA, CDR2 SQIVND, per germline (reference sequence). The DNA for the CDR3 is TGTGCCAGCCGAGAAGGGACTAGCGGGCGACGCACAGATACGCAGTATTTT. It is translated as CASREGTSGRRTDTQYF. The variable domain in full, with the rest retrieved from reference TRBV19 and TRBJ2-3, is DGGITQSPKYLFRKEGQNVTLSCEQNLNHDAMYWYRQDPGQGLRLIYYSQIVNDFQKGDIAEGYSVSREKKESFPLTVTSAQKNPTAFYLCASREGTSGRRTDTQYFGPGTRLTVL.

The chain uses TRBV10-1 and TRBJ2-3, with 8 bases matching TRBD2. Germline assignment: CDR1 WNHNN and CDR2 SYGVQD (reference sequence). This CDR3 region has 14 residues. V shed 6 bases and J 5 bases; nucleotides not matched to a gene: 7. The CDR3 DNA is TGCGCCAGCAGACAAGCGGGGGAGGGAGATACGCAGTATTTT. It is translated as CASRQAGEGDTQYF.

This chain joins TRBV6-5 and TRBJ2-5, with a possible D match to TRBD1 (5 bases). The CDR3 is made up of 14 amino acids. V was pared by 5 bases and J by 4 bases, with 14 bases between. The germline V gene encodes CDR1 MNHEY and CDR2 SVGAGI. CDR3: CASSPLSGRETQYF. CDR3 in DNA: TGTGCCAGCAGTCCCCTCTCAGGGCGAGAGACCCAGTACTTC.

The chain uses TRBV4-3 and TRBJ2-7; 7 bases match TRBD1. The germline CDR1 and CDR2 sequences are LGHNA and YSLEER. The CDR3 extends over 15 amino acids. After removal of 1 base from V and 2 bases from J, the junction contained 5 bases not matched to a gene. The CDR3 nucleotides are TGCGCCAGCAGCCAAGGGACAGGAGGCCCCTACGAGCAGTACTTC. It codes for CASSQGTGGPYEQYF.

This clone was picked up a small number of times. This CDR3 is CASSQDGTSGGYEQYF. The CDR3 DNA reads TGTGCCAGCAGCCAAGATGGAACTAGCGGGGGCTACGAGCAGTACTTC. V and J are TRBV4-2 and TRBJ2-7, with 11 nucleotides matching TRBD2. CDR3 length equals 16 residues. Germline CDR1 and CDR2: LGHNA and YNFKEQ. Unmatched junction bases numbered 4, after V lost 0 bases and J lost 3 bases.

This chain connects TRBV4-1 to TRBJ1-5; perhaps TRBD1 as D (5 bases). The CDR3 is 14 residues long. V lost 0 bases and J 6 bases, leaving 9 bases between the germline ends. Germline V gene data show CDR1 as MGHRA and CDR2 as YSYEKL. CDR3 sequence (DNA): TGCGCCAGCAGCCAAGATCAGGGTATTCAGCCCCAGCATTTT. Encoded protein: CASSQDQGIQPQHF.

V gene TRBV13 combines with J gene TRBJ1-2; 7 nucleotides line up with TRBD1. V shed 5 bases and J 8 bases; nucleotides not matched to a gene: 11. This CDR3 contains 14 residues. The germline CDR1 and CDR2 sequences are PRHDT and FYEKMQ (reference sequence). CDR3 in DNA: TGTGCCAGCAGCGCGGGGACAGTCAATGTGGGCTACACCTTC. Its translation: CASSAGTVNVGYTF.

This clone was detected once. The chain links TRBV5-5 to TRBJ1-2; the match to TRBD1 covers 11 bases. The V gene end was trimmed by 4 bases and the J gene end by 7 bases; junction bases not matched to a gene: 6. CDR1 SGHKS and CDR2 YYEKEE come from the germline V gene (reference sequence). This CDR3 has 14 amino acids. CDR3 in amino acids: CASSPDRGLGGYTF. For the CDR3, the DNA is TGTGCCAGCAGCCCGGACAGGGGGCTCGGTGGCTACACCTTC.

The CDR3 DNA is TGTGCCACCTGGACAGCAAACACAGATACGCAGTATTTT. Residues: CATWTANTDTQYF. The rearrangement links TRBV10-3 to TRBJ2-3, with D perhaps TRBD1 (6 bases). The V end lost 10 bases, the J end lost 2 bases, and 13 bases lay between the germline ends. Germline V lookup: CDR1 ENHRY, CDR2 SYGVKD. The CDR3 runs to 13 residues.

The rearrangement uses TRBV6-2 or TRBV6-3 and TRBJ2-7; D is possibly TRBD1 (8 bases). Germline V gives CDR1 MNHEY, CDR2 SVGEGT. CDR3 size: 16 residues. V lost 2 bases to trimming and J lost 3 bases, with 17 bases between them. DNA of the CDR3: TGTGCCAGCAGTTACGCGGGGGACAGGAGCCTCTACGAGCAGTACTTC. Amino acids: CASSYAGDRSLYEQYF.

The chain combines TRBV4-3 with TRBJ1-2; 8 bases line up with TRBD1. V shed 7 bases, J shed 1 base, and the junction held 8 bases outside the gene matches. The CDR3 length is 15 residues. Germline values: CDR1 LGHNA, CDR2 YSLEER. Written as DNA, the CDR3 is TGCGCCAGCAACACGATCGGACAGGGTAACTATGGCTACACCTTC. Its protein is CASNTIGQGNYGYTF.

This clone was seen just once. This rearrangement joins TRBV18 to TRBJ2-2; 7 positions match TRBD1. Germline V lookup: CDR1 KGHSH, CDR2 LQKENI. V lost 5 bases, J lost 1 base, and 7 bases stayed unmatched. The CDR3 sequence is 16 residues long. CDR3 sequence: CASSGTGARNTGELFF. The CDR3 nucleotides are TGTGCCAGCTCAGGAACAGGGGCAAGGAACACCGGGGAGCTGTTTTTT.

This chain links TRBV4-3 with TRBJ1-2, with TRBD1 matching over 7 bases. The junction had 4 bases not matched to a gene; V was cut back by 2 bases and J by 4 bases. The length of the CDR3 is 14 residues. Germline V gives CDR1 LGHNA, CDR2 YSLEER. This chain's CDR3 is CASSQHRDSYGYTF. The CDR3, as DNA: TGCGCCAGCAGCCAACACCGGGACAGCTATGGCTACACCTTC.

The table lists this clone with a count of one. The chain recombines TRBV13 with TRBJ2-7; the match to TRBD2 covers 8 bases. The germline CDR1 and CDR2 sequences are PRHDT and FYEKMQ (reference sequence). J was trimmed by 6 bases and V by 5 bases; bases with no gene match: 9. The CDR3 is made up of 14 amino acids. The CDR3 is CASSPAGGAVEQYF. Written as DNA, the CDR3 is TGTGCCAGCAGCCCTGCCGGGGGGGCAGTCGAGCAGTACTTC.

The chain links TRBV9 to TRBJ1-6; D unclear. CDR1 SGDLS and CDR2 YYNGEE come from the germline V gene. V dropped 3 bases and J dropped 7 bases, with 14 bases sitting between them. The CDR3 covers 15 residues. In nucleotides, the CDR3 is TGTGCCAGCAGCGCGCCGGGAGCTAAAAATTCACCCCTCCACTTT. Translating gives CASSAPGAKNSPLHF.

CDR3 amino acids: CASSLIRYEQYF. The CDR3 DNA reads TGTGCCAGCAGTTTAATCCGCTACGAGCAGTACTTC. V and J are TRBV12-3 or TRBV12-4 and TRBJ2-7; the D is unclear. Trimming took 2 bases from V and 3 from J, leaving 5 bases between them. The CDR3 is 12 amino acids.

The V call is TRBV5-6, the J call TRBJ1-2, with TRBD1 matching over 8 bases. This CDR3 comprises 15 residues. Germline trimming cut 1 base from V and 3 bases from J; bases unmatched to any gene: 5. Germline lookup yields CDR1 SGHDT and CDR2 YYEEEE. CDR3 region: CASSLLGQADYGYTF. The CDR3 region has the DNA TGTGCCAGCAGCTTGTTGGGACAGGCGGACTATGGCTACACCTTC.

V gene TRBV2 combines with J gene TRBJ1-2; tentative D call: TRBD1 (5 bases). Per the germline V gene, CDR1 is SNHLY and CDR2 is FYNNEI. V lost 7 bases and J lost 4, with 7 bases in between. The CDR3 covers 11 residues. The CDR3 reads CASNRFYGYTF. DNA for the CDR3: TGTGCCAGCAACAGGTTCTATGGCTACACCTTC.

The V and J genes are TRBV7-9 and TRBJ2-3; 12 bases are shared with TRBD2. Losses at the gene ends were 4 bases for V and 5 bases for J; bases not matched to a gene: 4. This CDR3 is built from 15 residues. The V gene's germline CDR1 is SEHNR and CDR2 FQNEAQ (reference sequence). The CDR3 coding sequence is TGTGCCAGCAGCTCTAGCGGGGGGGCCGAAGATACGCAGTATTTT. Its protein product is CASSSSGGAEDTQYF.